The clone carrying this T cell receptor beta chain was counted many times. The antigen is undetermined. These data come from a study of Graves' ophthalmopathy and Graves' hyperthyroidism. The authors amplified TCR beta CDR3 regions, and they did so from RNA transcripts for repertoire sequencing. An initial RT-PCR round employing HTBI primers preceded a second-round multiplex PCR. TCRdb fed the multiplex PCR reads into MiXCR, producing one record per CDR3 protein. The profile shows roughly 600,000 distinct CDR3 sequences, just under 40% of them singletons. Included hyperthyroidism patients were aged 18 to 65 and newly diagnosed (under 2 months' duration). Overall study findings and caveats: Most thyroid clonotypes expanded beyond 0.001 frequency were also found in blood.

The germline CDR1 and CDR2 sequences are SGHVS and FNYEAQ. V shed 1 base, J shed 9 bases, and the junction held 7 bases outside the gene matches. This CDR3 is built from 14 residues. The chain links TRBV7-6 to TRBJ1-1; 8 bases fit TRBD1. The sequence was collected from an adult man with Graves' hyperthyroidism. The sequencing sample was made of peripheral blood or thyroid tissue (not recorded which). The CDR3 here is CASSLGGDRMKAFF. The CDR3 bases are TGTGCCAGCAGCTTAGGGGGGGACAGGATGAAAGCTTTCTTT.